The subject of this entry is one T cell receptor beta chain. V trimming: 4 bases; J trimming: 9 bases; junction bases outside the gene matches: 10. The CDR3 is made up of 14 amino acids. The V gene's germline CDR1 is LGHDT and CDR2 YNNKEL (reference sequence). These data belong to a study of blood T cell repertoires in COVID-19. In the study overall: The samples span acute and convalescent COVID-19 from the United States, Italy and Spain. Sources were T cells, B-cell-depleted T cells, or PBMCs; the material itself was cDNA or gDNA.

Sequencing was performed with immunoSEQ multiplex PCR; in TCRdb, only in-frame clones are kept and a portion is missing. The sample includes roughly 38,000 clones, about 80% seen only once; the top ten take more than 7.5%. The rearrangement joins TRBV3-1 (or the pseudogene TRBV3-2) to TRBJ1-2; 8 bases are a match to TRBD1. Sequenced input: peripheral blood. The sequence derives from a man between 65 and 85 years old with active or convalescent COVID-19. CDR3 in DNA: TGTGCCAGCAGCCCGCCGACAGGGGTTACGAGCTACACCTTC. It encodes CASSPPTGVTSYTF.